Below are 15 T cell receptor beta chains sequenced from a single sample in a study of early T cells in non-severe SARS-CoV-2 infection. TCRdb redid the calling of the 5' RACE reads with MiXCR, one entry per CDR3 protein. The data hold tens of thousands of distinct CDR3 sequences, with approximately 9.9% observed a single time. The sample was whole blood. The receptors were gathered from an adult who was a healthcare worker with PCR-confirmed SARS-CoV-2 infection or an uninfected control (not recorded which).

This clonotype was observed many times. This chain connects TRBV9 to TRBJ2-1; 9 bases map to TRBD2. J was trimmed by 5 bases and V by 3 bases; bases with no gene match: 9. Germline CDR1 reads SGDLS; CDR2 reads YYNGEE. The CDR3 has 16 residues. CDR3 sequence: CASSASGGGAHNEQFF. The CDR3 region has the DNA TGTGCCAGCAGCGCCAGTGGCGGGGGGGCCCACAATGAGCAGTTCTTC.

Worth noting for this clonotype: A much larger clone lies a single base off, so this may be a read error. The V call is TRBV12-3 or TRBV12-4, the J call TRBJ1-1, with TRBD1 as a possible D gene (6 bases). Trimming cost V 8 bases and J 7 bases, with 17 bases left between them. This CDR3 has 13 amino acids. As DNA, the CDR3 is TGTGCCAGCTGTAGGGGGTCTAGTCTTGAAGCTTTCTTT. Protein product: CASCRGSSLEAFF.

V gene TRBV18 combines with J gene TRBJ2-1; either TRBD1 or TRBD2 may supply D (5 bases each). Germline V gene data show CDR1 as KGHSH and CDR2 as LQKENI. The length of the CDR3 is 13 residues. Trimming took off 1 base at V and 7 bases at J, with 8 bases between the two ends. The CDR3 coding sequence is TGTGCCAGCTCACCACGTGAGGGGAATGAGCAGTTCTTC. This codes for CASSPREGNEQFF.

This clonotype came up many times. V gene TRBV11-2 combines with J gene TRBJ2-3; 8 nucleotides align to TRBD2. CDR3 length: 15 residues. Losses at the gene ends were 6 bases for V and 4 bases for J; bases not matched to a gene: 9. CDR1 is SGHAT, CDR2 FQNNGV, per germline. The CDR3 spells CASSSLAGWADTQYF. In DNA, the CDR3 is TGTGCCAGCAGTTCGCTAGCGGGCTGGGCAGATACGCAGTATTTT.

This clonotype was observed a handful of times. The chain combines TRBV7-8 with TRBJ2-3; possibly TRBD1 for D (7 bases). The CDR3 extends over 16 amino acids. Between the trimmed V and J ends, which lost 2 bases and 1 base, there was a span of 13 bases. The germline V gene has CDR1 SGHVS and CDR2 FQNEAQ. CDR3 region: CASSLLSRGGTDTQYF. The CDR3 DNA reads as TGTGCCAGCAGCTTACTGTCCAGGGGGGGCACAGATACGCAGTATTTT.

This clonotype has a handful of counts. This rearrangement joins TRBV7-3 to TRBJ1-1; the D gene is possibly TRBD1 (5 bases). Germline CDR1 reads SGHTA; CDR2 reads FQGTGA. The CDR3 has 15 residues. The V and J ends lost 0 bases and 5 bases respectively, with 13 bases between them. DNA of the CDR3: TGTGCCAGCAGCTTAACAGGGGCCCGGGGGACTGAAGCTTTCTTT. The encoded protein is CASSLTGARGTEAFF. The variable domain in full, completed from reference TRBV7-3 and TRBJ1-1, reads GAGVSQTPSNKVTEKGKYVELRCDPISGHTALYWYRQSLGQGPEFLIYFQGTGAADDSGLPNDRFFAVRPEGSVSTLKIQRTERGDSAVYLCASSLTGARGTEAFFGQGTRLTVV.

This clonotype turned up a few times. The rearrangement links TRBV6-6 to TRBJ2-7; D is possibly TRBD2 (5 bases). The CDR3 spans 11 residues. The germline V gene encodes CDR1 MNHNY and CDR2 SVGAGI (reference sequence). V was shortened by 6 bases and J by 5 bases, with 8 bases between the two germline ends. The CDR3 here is CASSAGDEQYF. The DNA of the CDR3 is TGTGCCAGCAGCGCCGGGGACGAGCAGTACTTC.

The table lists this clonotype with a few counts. The DNA for the CDR3 is TGTGCCAGCAGACCCCTAGCGAACACCGGGGAGCTGTTTTTT. This gives the protein CASRPLANTGELFF. The rearrangement links TRBV5-5 to TRBJ2-2, with D uncertain. The CDR3 loop spans 14 amino acids. Trimming took 5 bases from V and 0 from J, leaving 8 bases between them. Germline V gene sequence: CDR1 SGHKS, CDR2 YYEKEE (reference sequence).

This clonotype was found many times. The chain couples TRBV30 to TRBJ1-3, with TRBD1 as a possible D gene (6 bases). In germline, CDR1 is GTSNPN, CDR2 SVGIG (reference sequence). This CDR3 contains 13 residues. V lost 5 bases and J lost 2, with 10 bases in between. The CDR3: CAWQAGAGNTIYF. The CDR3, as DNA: TGTGCCTGGCAAGCAGGGGCTGGAAACACCATATATTTT. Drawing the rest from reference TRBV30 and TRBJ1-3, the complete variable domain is SQTIHQWPATLVQPVGSPLSLECTVEGTSNPNLYWYRQAAGRGLQLLFYSVGIGQISSEVPQNLSASRPQDRQFILSSKKLLLSDSGFYLCAWQAGAGNTIYFGEGSWLTVV.

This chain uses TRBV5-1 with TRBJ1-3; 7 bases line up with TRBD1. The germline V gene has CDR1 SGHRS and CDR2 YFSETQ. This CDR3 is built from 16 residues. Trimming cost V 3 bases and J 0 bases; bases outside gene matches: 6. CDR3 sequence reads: CASSSGGPSSGNTIYF. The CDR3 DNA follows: TGCGCCAGCAGCTCAGGGGGGCCCAGCTCTGGAAACACCATATATTTT. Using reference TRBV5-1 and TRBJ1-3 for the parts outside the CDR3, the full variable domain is KAGVTQTPRYLIKTRGQQVTLSCSPISGHRSVSWYQQTPGQGLQFLFEYFSETQRNKGNFPGRFSGRQFSNSRSEMNVSTLELGDSALYLCASSSGGPSSGNTIYFGEGSWLTVV.

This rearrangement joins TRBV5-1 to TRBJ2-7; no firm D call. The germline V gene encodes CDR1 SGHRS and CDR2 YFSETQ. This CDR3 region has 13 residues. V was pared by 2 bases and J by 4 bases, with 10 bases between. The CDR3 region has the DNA TGCGCCAGCAGCTTAAATGGCCATTACGAGCAGTACTTC. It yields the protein CASSLNGHYEQYF. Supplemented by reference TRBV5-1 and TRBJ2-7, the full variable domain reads KAGVTQTPRYLIKTRGQQVTLSCSPISGHRSVSWYQQTPGQGLQFLFEYFSETQRNKGNFPGRFSGRQFSNSRSEMNVSTLELGDSALYLCASSLNGHYEQYFGPGTRLTVT.

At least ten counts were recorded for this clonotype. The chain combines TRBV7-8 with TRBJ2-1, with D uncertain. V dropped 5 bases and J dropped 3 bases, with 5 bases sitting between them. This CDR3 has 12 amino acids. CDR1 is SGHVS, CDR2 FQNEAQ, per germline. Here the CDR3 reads CASSPVYNEQFF. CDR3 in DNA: TGTGCCAGCAGCCCCGTCTACAATGAGCAGTTCTTC.

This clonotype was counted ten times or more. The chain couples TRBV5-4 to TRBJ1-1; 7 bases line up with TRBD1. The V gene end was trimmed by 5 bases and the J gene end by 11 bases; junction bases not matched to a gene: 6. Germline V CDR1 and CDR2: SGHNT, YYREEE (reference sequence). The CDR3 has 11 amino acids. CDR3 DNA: TGTGCCAGCAGTGGAGGGGGCCGGGCTTTCTTT. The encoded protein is CASSGGGRAFF.

The CDR3 DNA reads as TGTGCCAGCAGCCCTGATGGGGGGGGGAGCTCCTACGAGCAGTACTTC. Translated, it gives CASSPDGGGSSYEQYF. The chain recombines TRBV3-1 with TRBJ2-7; 7 positions agree with TRBD2. Losses at the gene ends were 4 bases for V and 0 bases for J; bases not matched to a gene: 9. The CDR3 covers 16 residues. Germline V gene data show CDR1 as LGHDT and CDR2 as YNNKEL (reference sequence).

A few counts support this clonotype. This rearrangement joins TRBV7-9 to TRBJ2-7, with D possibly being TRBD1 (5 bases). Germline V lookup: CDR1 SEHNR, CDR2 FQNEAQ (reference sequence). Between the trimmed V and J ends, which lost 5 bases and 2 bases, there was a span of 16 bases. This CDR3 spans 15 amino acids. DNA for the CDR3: TGTGCCAGCAGCAATGACAGCTTTTTGCCCTACGAGCAGTACTTC. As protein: CASSNDSFLPYEQYF.